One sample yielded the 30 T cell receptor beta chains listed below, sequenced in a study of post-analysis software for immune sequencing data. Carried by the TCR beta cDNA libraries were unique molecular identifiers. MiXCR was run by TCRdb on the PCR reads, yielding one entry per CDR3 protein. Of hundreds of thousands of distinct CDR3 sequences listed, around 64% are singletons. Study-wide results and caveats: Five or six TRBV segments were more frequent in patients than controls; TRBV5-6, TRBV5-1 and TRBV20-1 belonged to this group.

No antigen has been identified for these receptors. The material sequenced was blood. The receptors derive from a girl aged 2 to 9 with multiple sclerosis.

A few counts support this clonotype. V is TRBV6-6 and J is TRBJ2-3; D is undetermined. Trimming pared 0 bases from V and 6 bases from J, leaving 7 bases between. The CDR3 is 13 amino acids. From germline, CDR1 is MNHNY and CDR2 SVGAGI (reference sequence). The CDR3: CASSYSNGDTQYF. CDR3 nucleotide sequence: TGTGCCAGCAGTTACTCGAACGGGGATACGCAGTATTTT.

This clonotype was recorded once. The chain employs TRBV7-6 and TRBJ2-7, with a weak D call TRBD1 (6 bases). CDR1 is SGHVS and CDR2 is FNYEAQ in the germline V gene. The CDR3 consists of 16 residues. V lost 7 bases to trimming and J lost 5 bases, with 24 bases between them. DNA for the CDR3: TGTGCCAGCACCCAAAACCCCGGGACAACTGTGGACGAGCAGTACTTC. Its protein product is CASTQNPGTTVDEQYF. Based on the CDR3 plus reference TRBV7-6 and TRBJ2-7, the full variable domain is GAGVSQSPRYKVTKRGQDVALRCDPISGHVSLYWYRQALGQGPEFLTYFNYEAQQDKSGLPNDRFSAERPEGSISTLTIQRTEQRDSAMYRCASTQNPGTTVDEQYFGPGTRLTVT.

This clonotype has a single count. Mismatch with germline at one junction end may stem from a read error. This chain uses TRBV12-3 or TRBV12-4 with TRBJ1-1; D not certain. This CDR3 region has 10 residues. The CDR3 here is CASSYPEAFF. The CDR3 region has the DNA TGTGCCAGTAGTTATCCTGAAGCTTTCTTT.

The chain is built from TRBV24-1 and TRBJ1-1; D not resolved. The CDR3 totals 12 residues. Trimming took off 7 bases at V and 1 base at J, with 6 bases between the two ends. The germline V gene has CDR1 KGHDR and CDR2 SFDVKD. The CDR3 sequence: CATSDANTEAFF. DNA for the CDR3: TGTGCCACCAGCGATGCGAACACTGAAGCTTTCTTT.

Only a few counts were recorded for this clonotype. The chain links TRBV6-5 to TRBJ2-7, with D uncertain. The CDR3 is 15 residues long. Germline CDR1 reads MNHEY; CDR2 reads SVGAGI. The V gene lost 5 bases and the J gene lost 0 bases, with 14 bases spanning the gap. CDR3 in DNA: TGTGCCAGCAGTATTACGGAACCCCCCTCCTACGAGCAGTACTTC. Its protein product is CASSITEPPSYEQYF.

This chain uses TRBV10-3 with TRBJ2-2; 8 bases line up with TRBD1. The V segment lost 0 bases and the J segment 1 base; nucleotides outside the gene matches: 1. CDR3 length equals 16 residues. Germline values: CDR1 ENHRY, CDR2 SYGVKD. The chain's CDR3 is CAISESTGVNTGELFF. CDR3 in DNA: TGTGCCATCAGTGAGTCGACAGGGGTGAACACCGGGGAGCTGTTTTTT.

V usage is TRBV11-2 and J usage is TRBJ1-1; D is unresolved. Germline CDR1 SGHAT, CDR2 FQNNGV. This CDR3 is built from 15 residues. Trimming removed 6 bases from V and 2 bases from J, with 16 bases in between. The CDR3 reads CASSLSLGINTEAFF. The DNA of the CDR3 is TGTGCCAGCAGTCTCTCTCTGGGCATAAACACTGAAGCTTTCTTT.

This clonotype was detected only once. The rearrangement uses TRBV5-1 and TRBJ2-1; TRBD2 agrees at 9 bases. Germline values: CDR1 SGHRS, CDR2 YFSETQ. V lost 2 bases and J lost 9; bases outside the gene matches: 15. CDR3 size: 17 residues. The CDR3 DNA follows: TGCGCCAGCAGCTTCGCTCTAGCGGGACCCAATCCTAGTGAGCAGTTCTTC. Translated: CASSFALAGPNPSEQFF.

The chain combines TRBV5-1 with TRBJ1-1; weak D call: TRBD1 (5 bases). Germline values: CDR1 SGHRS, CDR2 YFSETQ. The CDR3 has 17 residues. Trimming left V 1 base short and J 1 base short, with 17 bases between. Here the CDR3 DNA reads TGCGCCAGCAGCTTGCCGGACAACGAACATCGGAACACTGAAGCTTTCTTT. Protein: CASSLPDNEHRNTEAFF.

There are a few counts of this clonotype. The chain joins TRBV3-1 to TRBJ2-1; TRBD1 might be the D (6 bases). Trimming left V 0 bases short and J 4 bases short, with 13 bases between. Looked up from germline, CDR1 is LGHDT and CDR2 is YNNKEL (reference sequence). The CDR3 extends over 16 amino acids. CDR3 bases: TGTGCCAGCAGCCAAGATAGGGGGACCCTTTACAATGAGCAGTTCTTC. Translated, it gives CASSQDRGTLYNEQFF.

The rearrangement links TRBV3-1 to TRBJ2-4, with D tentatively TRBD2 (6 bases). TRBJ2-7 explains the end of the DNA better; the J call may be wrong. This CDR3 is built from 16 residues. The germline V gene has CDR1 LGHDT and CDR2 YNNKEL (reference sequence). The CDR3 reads CASSQKGLALYYEQYF. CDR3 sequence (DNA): TGTGCCAGCAGCCAAAAGGGGCTAGCGCTTTACTACGAGCAGTACTTC.

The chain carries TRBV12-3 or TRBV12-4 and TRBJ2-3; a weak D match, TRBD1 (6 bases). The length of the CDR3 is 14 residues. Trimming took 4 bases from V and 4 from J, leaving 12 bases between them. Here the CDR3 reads CASSSKTGADTQYF. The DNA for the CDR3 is TGTGCCAGCAGTTCTAAGACAGGCGCAGATACGCAGTATTTT.

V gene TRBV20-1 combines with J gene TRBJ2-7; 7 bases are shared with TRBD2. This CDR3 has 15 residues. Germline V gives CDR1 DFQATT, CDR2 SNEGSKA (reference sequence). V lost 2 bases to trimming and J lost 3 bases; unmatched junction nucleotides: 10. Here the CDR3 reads CSARSTGLVVYEQYF. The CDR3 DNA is TGCAGTGCTAGATCAACCGGACTAGTGGTCTACGAGCAGTACTTC.

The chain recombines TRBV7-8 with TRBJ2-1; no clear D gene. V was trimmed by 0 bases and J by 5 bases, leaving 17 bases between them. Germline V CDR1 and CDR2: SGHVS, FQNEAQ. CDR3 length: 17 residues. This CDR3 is CASSLARLAGAHNEQFF. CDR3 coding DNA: TGTGCCAGCAGCTTAGCGAGGCTCGCTGGCGCCCACAATGAGCAGTTCTTC.

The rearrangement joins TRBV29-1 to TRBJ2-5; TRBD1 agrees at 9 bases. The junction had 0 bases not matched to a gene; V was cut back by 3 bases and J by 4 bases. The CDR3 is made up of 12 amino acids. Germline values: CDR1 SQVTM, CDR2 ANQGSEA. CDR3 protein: CSVETGGETQYF. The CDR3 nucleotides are TGCAGCGTTGAGACAGGGGGAGAGACCCAGTACTTC.

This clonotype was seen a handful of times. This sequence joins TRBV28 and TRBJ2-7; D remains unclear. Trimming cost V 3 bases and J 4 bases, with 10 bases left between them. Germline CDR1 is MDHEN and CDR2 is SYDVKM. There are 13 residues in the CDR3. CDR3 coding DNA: TGTGCCAGCAGTTTGGTAATGGCTTACGAGCAGTACTTC. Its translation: CASSLVMAYEQYF.

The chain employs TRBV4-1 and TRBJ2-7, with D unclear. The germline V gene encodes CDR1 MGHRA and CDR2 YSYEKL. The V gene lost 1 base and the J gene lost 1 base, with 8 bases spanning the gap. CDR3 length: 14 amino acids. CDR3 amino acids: CASSQGEFSYEQYF. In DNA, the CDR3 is TGCGCCAGCAGCCAAGGAGAGTTTTCCTACGAGCAGTACTTC.

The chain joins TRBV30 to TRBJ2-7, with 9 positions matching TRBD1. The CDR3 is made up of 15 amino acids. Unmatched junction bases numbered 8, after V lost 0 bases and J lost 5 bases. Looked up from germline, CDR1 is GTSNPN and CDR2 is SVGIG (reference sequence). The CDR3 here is CAWSVWGQGADEQYF. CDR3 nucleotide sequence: TGTGCCTGGAGTGTATGGGGACAGGGCGCGGACGAGCAGTACTTC.

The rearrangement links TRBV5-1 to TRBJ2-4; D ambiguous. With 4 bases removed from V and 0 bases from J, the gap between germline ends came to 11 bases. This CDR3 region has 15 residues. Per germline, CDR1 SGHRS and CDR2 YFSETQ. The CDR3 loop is CASSVGPLAKNIQYF. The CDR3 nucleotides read TGCGCCAGCAGCGTAGGGCCGCTAGCCAAAAACATTCAGTACTTC.

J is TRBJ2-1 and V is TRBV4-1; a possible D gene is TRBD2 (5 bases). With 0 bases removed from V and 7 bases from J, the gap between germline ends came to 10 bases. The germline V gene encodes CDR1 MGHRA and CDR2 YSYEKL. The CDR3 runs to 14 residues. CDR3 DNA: TGCGCCAGCAGCCAAGAATCGTCGGGGAATGAGCAGTTCTTC. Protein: CASSQESSGNEQFF.

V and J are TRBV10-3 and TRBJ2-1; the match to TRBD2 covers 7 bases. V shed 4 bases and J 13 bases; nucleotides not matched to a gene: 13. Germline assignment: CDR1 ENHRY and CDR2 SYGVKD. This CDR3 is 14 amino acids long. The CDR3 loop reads CAISGTGLAEIQFF. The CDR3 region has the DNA TGTGCCATCAGTGGGACGGGGCTAGCGGAAATACAGTTCTTC.

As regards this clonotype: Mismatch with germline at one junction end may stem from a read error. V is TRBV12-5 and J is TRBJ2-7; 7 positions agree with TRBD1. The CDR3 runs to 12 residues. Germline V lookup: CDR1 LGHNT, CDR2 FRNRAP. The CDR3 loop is CASGRQGPLCDF. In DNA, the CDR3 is TGTGCTAGTGGTAGACAGGGCCCCTTGTGCGACTTC.

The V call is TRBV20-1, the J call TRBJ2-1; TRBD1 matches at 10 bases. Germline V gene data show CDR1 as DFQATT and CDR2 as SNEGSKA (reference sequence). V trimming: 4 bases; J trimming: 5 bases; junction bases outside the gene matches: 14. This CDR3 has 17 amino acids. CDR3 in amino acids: CSAKGLGTGVSNNEQFF. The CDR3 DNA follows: TGCAGTGCTAAAGGTCTCGGGACAGGGGTTAGCAACAATGAGCAGTTCTTC.

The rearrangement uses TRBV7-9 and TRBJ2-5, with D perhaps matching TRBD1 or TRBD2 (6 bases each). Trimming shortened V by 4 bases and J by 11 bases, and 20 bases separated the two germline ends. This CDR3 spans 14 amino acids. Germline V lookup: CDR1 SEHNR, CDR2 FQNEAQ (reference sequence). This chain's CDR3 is CASSSGVGGGEQYF. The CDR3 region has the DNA TGTGCCAGCAGCTCGGGAGTGGGGGGCGGTGAGCAGTACTTC.

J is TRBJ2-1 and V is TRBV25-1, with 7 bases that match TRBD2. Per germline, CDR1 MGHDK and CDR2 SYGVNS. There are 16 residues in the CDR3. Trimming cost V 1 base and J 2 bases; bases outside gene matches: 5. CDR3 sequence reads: CASSEWSGRPYNEQFF. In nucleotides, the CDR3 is TGTGCCAGCAGTGAATGGTCCGGGAGGCCCTACAATGAGCAGTTCTTC.

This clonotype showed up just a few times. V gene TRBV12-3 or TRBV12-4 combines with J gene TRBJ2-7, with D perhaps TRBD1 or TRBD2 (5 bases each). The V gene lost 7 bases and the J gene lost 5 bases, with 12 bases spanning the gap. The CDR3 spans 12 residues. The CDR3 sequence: CASTRDLNEQYF. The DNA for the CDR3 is TGTGCCAGCACCAGGGACCTAAACGAGCAGTACTTC.

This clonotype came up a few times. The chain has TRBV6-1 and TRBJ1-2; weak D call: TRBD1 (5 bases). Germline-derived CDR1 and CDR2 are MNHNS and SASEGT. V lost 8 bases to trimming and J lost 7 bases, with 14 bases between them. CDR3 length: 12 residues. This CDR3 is CASPLPGGGYTF. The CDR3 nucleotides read TGTGCCAGCCCCCTCCCCGGGGGTGGCTACACCTTC.

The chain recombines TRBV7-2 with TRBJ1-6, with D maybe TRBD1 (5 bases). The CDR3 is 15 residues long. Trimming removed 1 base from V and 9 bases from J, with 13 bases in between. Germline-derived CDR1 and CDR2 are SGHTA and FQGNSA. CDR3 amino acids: CASSLEAGLSSPLHF. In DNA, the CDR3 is TGTGCCAGCAGCTTAGAAGCAGGGCTGAGTTCACCCCTCCACTTT. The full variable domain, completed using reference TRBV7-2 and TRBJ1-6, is GAGVSQSPSNKVTEKGKDVELRCDPISGHTALYWYRQSLGQGLEFLIYFQGNSAPDKSGLPSDRFSAERTGGSVSTLTIQRTQQEDSAVYLCASSLEAGLSSPLHFGNGTRLTVT.

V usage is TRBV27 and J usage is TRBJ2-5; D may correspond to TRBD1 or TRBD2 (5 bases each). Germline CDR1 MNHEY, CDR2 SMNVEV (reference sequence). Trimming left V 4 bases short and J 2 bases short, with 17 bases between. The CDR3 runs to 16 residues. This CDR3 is CASSSLREPDQETQYF. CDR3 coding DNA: TGTGCCAGCAGTTCCCTCAGGGAGCCTGATCAAGAGACCCAGTACTTC.

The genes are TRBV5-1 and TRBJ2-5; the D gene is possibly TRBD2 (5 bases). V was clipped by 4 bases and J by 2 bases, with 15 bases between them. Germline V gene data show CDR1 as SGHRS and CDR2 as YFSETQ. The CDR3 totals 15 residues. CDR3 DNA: TGCGCCAGCAGCCGGGCGGCGGGCGTACAAGAGACCCAGTACTTC. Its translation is CASSRAAGVQETQYF.